The next 16 T cell receptor beta chains were all read from a single sample in a study of blood T cell repertoires in COVID-19. Generated by immunoSEQ multiplex PCR, the TCRdb table keeps only in-frame clones and is missing some. The table includes about 110,000 clones, 88% detected once. The sample was peripheral blood. The source of these receptors is a man aged 50-59 years with active or convalescent COVID-19.

This clone has a handful of counts. The chain joins TRBV6-4 to TRBJ2-1; 8 nucleotides line up with TRBD1. The CDR3 is made up of 15 amino acids. The germline V gene has CDR1 MRHNA and CDR2 SNTAGT. The junction had 3 bases not matched to a gene; V was cut back by 4 bases and J by 1 base. The CDR3: CASSGGQGSYNEQFF. As DNA, the CDR3 is TGTGCCAGCAGTGGTGGACAGGGTTCCTACAATGAGCAGTTCTTC.

The chain joins TRBV4-1 to TRBJ1-6; 8 positions match TRBD1. This CDR3 is built from 16 residues. The junction had 5 bases not matched to a gene; V was cut back by 1 base and J by 6 bases. Germline lookup yields CDR1 MGHRA and CDR2 YSYEKL. CDR3 protein: CASSQGGTGFNSPLHF. The CDR3 DNA reads TGCGCCAGCAGCCAAGGCGGGACAGGCTTTAATTCACCCCTCCACTTT.

CDR3 nucleotide sequence: TGTGCCACCAGGCGTCGGGACATACCTCGTGGGAATTCACCCCTCCACTTT. Its protein is CATRRRDIPRGNSPLHF. The chain couples TRBV24-1 to TRBJ1-6; perhaps TRBD1 as D (6 bases). Germline lookup yields CDR1 KGHDR and CDR2 SFDVKD. V dropped 7 bases and J dropped 7 bases, with 22 bases sitting between them. The CDR3 totals 17 residues.

This rearrangement joins TRBV6-5 to TRBJ2-1, with TRBD2 identical over 13 bases. Trimming took 6 bases from V and 9 from J; bases not matched to a gene: 8. Per germline, CDR1 MNHEY and CDR2 SVGAGI. This CDR3 comprises 15 residues. In DNA form, the CDR3 reads TGTGCCAGCAGGGCTGGACTAGCGGGAGCTGGTGAGCAGTTCTTC. It specifies CASRAGLAGAGEQFF.

Notes on this clone: Other DNA sequences of this sample code for an identical CDR3. V and J are TRBV5-1 and TRBJ1-1; 8 bases agree with TRBD1. The CDR3 consists of 14 residues. The germline V gene has CDR1 SGHRS and CDR2 YFSETQ. With 0 bases clipped from V and 5 bases from J, the junction kept 3 bases outside the gene matches. The CDR3 coding sequence is TGCGCCAGCAGCTTGGGACAGGGGAGGACTGAAGCTTTCTTT. Encoded protein: CASSLGQGRTEAFF.

The CDR3 region has the DNA TGTGCCAGCAGTCTTTCCGGGACAGGGGTGGGTGAGCAGTTCTTC. Translation: CASSLSGTGVGEQFF. The V gene is TRBV2, the J gene TRBJ2-1, with 10 bases aligning to TRBD1. Germline assignment: CDR1 SNHLY and CDR2 FYNNEI. This CDR3 has 15 residues. The J segment lost 9 bases and the V segment lost 5 bases, leaving 10 bases of the junction unmatched.

This chain joins TRBV4-3 and TRBJ1-1; 12 bases fit TRBD1. CDR3 length: 15 amino acids. V lost 4 bases, J lost 8 bases, and 8 bases stayed unmatched. Germline V gene data show CDR1 as LGHNA and CDR2 as YSLEER. CDR3 region: CASSPGQGALVEAFF. The DNA of the CDR3 is TGCGCCAGCAGCCCGGGACAGGGGGCTCTGGTCGAAGCTTTCTTT.

V gene TRBV2 combines with J gene TRBJ2-3; 7 bases fit TRBD1. The CDR3 is 13 amino acids. Germline V gene sequence: CDR1 SNHLY, CDR2 FYNNEI. The trim removed 5 bases at V and 4 bases at J, leaving 3 bases unmatched. The CDR3 nucleotides are TGTGCCAGCAGTCGACAGGGAGCAGATACGCAGTATTTT. Its translation is CASSRQGADTQYF.

As to this clone: Additional DNA sequences in this sample encode the identical CDR3. The CDR3 DNA sequence: TGTGCCAGCAGCCAAGGACTAGCGGGAACCTACGAGCAGTACTTC. Its protein product is CASSQGLAGTYEQYF. The rearrangement joins TRBV3-1 (or the pseudogene TRBV3-2) to TRBJ2-7; 11 nucleotides align to TRBD2. The CDR3 is 15 residues long. Losses at the gene ends were 1 base for V and 2 bases for J; bases not matched to a gene: 1. CDR1 and CDR2 (germline): LGHDT, YNNKEL (reference sequence).

This sequence joins TRBV6-5 and TRBJ1-2; unclear D gene. Germline CDR1 is MNHEY and CDR2 is SVGAGI. Trimming took off 8 bases at V and 3 bases at J, with 13 bases between the two ends. The CDR3 spans 13 residues. The CDR3 region is CASGSFSDYGYTF. CDR3 coding DNA: TGTGCCAGCGGGAGTTTCTCGGACTATGGCTACACCTTC.

The rearrangement uses TRBV7-2 and TRBJ2-5; the D gene is possibly TRBD1 (5 bases). The CDR3 has 16 residues. V shed 1 base and J shed 1 base, with 13 bases lying between them. CDR1 and CDR2 from the germline V gene are SGHTA and FQGNSA. This chain's CDR3 is CASSLVAGWAQETQYF. Written as DNA, the CDR3 is TGTGCCAGCAGCTTAGTCGCAGGGTGGGCCCAAGAGACCCAGTACTTC.

The chain joins TRBV4-2 to TRBJ2-1; weak D call: TRBD2 (5 bases). The CDR3 spans 17 residues. With 1 base removed from V and 0 bases from J, the gap between germline ends came to 13 bases. The germline V gene has CDR1 LGHNA and CDR2 YNFKEQ. The CDR3, as DNA: TGTGCCAGCAGCCAAGCGCTAGCTGCAGCCTCCTACAATGAGCAGTTCTTC. This translates into CASSQALAAASYNEQFF.

The chain uses TRBV5-1 and TRBJ2-6, with 8 bases that match TRBD1. In germline, CDR1 is SGHRS, CDR2 YFSETQ. V was pared by 3 bases and J by 1 base, with 6 bases of the junction left unmatched. The CDR3 consists of 17 residues. CDR3: CASSSGTGMSGANVLTF. CDR3 coding DNA: TGCGCCAGCAGCTCCGGGACAGGAATGTCTGGGGCCAACGTCCTGACTTTC.

The rearrangement links TRBV7-9 to TRBJ1-4, with D possibly being TRBD1 (6 bases). Trimming took 1 base from V and 7 from J, leaving 16 bases between them. From germline, CDR1 is SEHNR and CDR2 FQNEAQ (reference sequence). The CDR3 length is 16 residues. The CDR3: CASSLDPGGTREKLFF. In nucleotides, the CDR3 is TGTGCCAGCAGCTTAGATCCGGGGGGCACTCGTGAAAAACTGTTTTTT. Supplemented by reference TRBV7-9 and TRBJ1-4, the full variable domain reads DTGVSQNPRHKITKRGQNVTFRCDPISEHNRLYWYRQTLGQGPEFLTYFQNEAQLEKSRLLSDRFSAERPKGSFSTLEIQRTEQGDSAMYLCASSLDPGGTREKLFFGSGTQLSVL.

The chain uses TRBV10-3 and TRBJ1-3; D is ambiguous. Between the trimmed V and J ends, which lost 2 bases and 0 bases, there was a span of 14 bases. Germline CDR1 is ENHRY and CDR2 is SYGVKD. There are 17 residues in the CDR3. The CDR3 DNA is TGTGCCATCAGTGAGGGGAGGATGGCGGGCTCTGGAAACACCATATATTTT. Translating gives CAISEGRMAGSGNTIYF.

V usage is TRBV19 and J usage is TRBJ2-1, with 9 positions matching TRBD2. The CDR3 contains 16 residues. V lost 3 bases to trimming and J lost 6 bases; unmatched junction nucleotides: 9. Germline V gene data show CDR1 as LNHDA and CDR2 as SQIVND (reference sequence). The CDR3 spells CASSIGGGRAINEQFF. CDR3 bases: TGTGCCAGTAGTATCGGGGGCGGGAGGGCGATCAATGAGCAGTTCTTC.